The clone carrying this T cell receptor (beta chain) is medium-sized within its sample. This specimen belongs to a study of T cells after yellow fever vaccination. The CDR3 is made up of 16 amino acids. Trimming at V came to 6 bases and at J to 2 bases, leaving 6 bases not matched to a gene. A 5'RACE template-switching step, the method used to make TCR cDNA, added a universal primer site and UMIs. TCRdb re-analysed the 5' RACE reads in MiXCR, keeping a single row per CDR3 protein. The table lists more than 15,000 distinct CDR3 sequences, about 3.8% of them singletons. Study-wide results and caveats: Most clones from primary vaccination were detected again post-booster (around 95% CD4, 88% CD8).

Sequences were derived from PBMCs, either bulk or a sorted T-cell subset (CD4+, CD8+, memory, or dextramer-sorted; not recorded which), sampled 15 days after the yellow fever booster vaccination. The V and J genes are TRBV12-3 or TRBV12-4 and TRBJ2-1; 11 nucleotides match TRBD2. The clonotype comes from a man aged 25 to 40 who received the YFV17D yellow fever vaccine. Here the CDR3 reads CASSLIAGGPYNEQFF. In nucleotides, the CDR3 is TGTGCCAGCAGCCTTATAGCGGGAGGGCCCTACAATGAGCAGTTCTTC.